The 11 T cell receptor beta chains in this list originate from one sample, sequenced in a study of cytomegalovirus exposure and HLA in healthy donors (dated by TCRdb to about 2017). Libraries were constructed by the immunoSEQ multiplex PCR assay. For the multiplex PCR, a mixture combining 60 forward primers for TCR Vbeta segments and 13 reverse primers for TCR Jbeta segments was used. TCRdb holds this immuneACCESS table with in-frame rearrangements only. Some clones are missing; in checked studies, unresolved V genes explain under half, and the rest has no known cause. This sample comprises 100,000 to 150,000 clones, about 74% of them detected only once. Around 3.9% of the sample rests with the top ten. Sequenced input: PBMCs. The origin of the receptors is a woman between 45 and 60 years old in good health and CMV-seropositive.

The chain links TRBV7-2 to TRBJ2-3, with D perhaps TRBD2 (7 bases). The V gene's germline CDR1 is SGHTA and CDR2 FQGNSA. V dropped 2 bases and J dropped 4 bases, with 16 bases sitting between them. The CDR3 totals 16 residues. Here the CDR3 reads CASSLRGGGDSDTQYF. DNA of the CDR3: TGTGCCAGCAGCTTACGGGGAGGGGGGGACTCAGATACGCAGTATTTT.

V gene TRBV28 combines with J gene TRBJ1-4; D not resolved. CDR1 MDHEN and CDR2 SYDVKM come from the germline V gene. CDR3 length equals 15 residues. V lost 5 bases to trimming and J lost 6 bases, with 16 bases between them. The CDR3 DNA follows: TGTGCCAGCAGTATCGTAGGAGGTGGGGATGAAAAACTGTTTTTT. Translation gives CASSIVGGGDEKLFF.

This clone was found a few times. J is TRBJ2-5 and V is TRBV11-3, with TRBD1 identical over 7 bases. The DNA end lines up better with TRBJ2-7; the J call may be wrong. The germline V gene encodes CDR1 SGHNT and CDR2 YENEEA. CDR3 length: 15 residues. The CDR3 region is CASSLAPGGSYEQYF. The CDR3 region has the DNA TGTGCCAGCAGCTTAGCCCCAGGGGGCTCCTACGAGCAGTACTTC.

This clone has only one observation. V gene TRBV4-2 combines with J gene TRBJ2-7; 8 nucleotides line up with TRBD1. The CDR3 runs 14 residues. Trimming removed 4 bases from V and 4 bases from J; junction bases left unmatched: 6. Germline loops: CDR1 LGHNA, CDR2 YNFKEQ. CDR3 amino acids: CASSRPGQEYEQYF. CDR3 in DNA: TGTGCCAGCAGCCGCCCGGGACAGGAATACGAGCAGTACTTC.

This clone was observed a handful of times. The CDR3 is CASSAGVRYEQYF. Here the CDR3 DNA reads TGTGCTAGTTCAGCGGGGGTTCGGTACGAGCAGTACTTC. V is TRBV12-5 and J is TRBJ2-7; 8 bases align to TRBD2. The germline V gene has CDR1 LGHNT and CDR2 FRNRAP. CDR3 length equals 13 residues. V gave up 8 bases and J gave up 4 bases; unmatched junction bases: 7.

V usage is TRBV6-6 and J usage is TRBJ2-5, with 8 nucleotides matching TRBD2. This CDR3 region has 16 residues. V shed 2 bases, J shed 2 bases, and the junction held 7 bases outside the gene matches. CDR1 is MNHNY, CDR2 SVGAGI, per germline (reference sequence). CDR3 sequence (DNA): TGTGCCAGCAGTTACCCCGCAGCGGGGGAACAAGAGACCCAGTACTTC. This gives the protein CASSYPAAGEQETQYF.

The genes are TRBV7-2 and TRBJ2-1; a weak D match, TRBD1 (5 bases). The CDR3 consists of 14 residues. The V end was cut by 5 bases, the J end by 6 bases, with 14 bases between. From germline, CDR1 is SGHTA and CDR2 FQGNSA. In nucleotides, the CDR3 is TGTGCCAGCAGCCCCCAGGGCGAACCCAATGAGCAGTTCTTC. Its protein product is CASSPQGEPNEQFF.

This clone was seen just once. The V gene is TRBV2, the J gene TRBJ2-5; D tentatively fits TRBD1 or TRBD2 (5 bases each). The CDR3 runs to 14 residues. V gave up 6 bases and J gave up 5 bases, with 16 bases separating them. CDR1 is SNHLY, CDR2 FYNNEI, per germline. CDR3 DNA: TGTGCCAGCAGGGAACAGGTGGGAGTGGAGACCCAGTACTTC. Its translation is CASREQVGVETQYF.

The chain joins TRBV6-5 to TRBJ1-1; the match to TRBD1 covers 8 bases. This CDR3 comprises 13 residues. Germline CDR1 MNHEY, CDR2 SVGAGI. V lost 5 bases, J lost 7 bases, and 6 bases stayed unmatched. CDR3 amino acids: CASSPGQVIEAFF. In DNA, the CDR3 is TGTGCCAGCAGTCCGGGACAGGTGATTGAAGCTTTCTTT.

This chain links TRBV14 with TRBJ2-3; weak D call: TRBD1 (7 bases). CDR3 size: 15 residues. Germline V gene lookup returns CDR1 SGHDN and CDR2 FVKESK. V was cut by 3 bases and J by 0 bases, with 10 bases left in between. The CDR3: CASSQRGQSTDTQYF. DNA for the CDR3: TGTGCCAGCAGCCAGCGGGGACAGAGCACAGATACGCAGTATTTT. Together with reference TRBV14 and TRBJ2-3, the CDR3 gives the full variable domain: EAGVTQFPSHSVIEKGQTVTLRCDPISGHDNLYWYRRVMGKEIKFLLHFVKESKQDESGMPNNRFLAERTGGTYSTLKVQPAELEDSGVYFCASSQRGQSTDTQYFGPGTRLTVL.

This clone came up once. This chain uses TRBV6-1 with TRBJ1-4; 8 positions agree with TRBD1. Germline CDR1 reads MNHNS; CDR2 reads SASEGT. This CDR3 spans 14 amino acids. Trimming removed 5 bases from V and 8 bases from J; junction bases left unmatched: 7. The CDR3 loop is CASSWTGREEKLFF. The CDR3 region has the DNA TGTGCCAGCAGTTGGACAGGGCGGGAAGAAAAACTGTTTTTT.